This paragraph covers one T cell receptor (beta chain) sequence. The age range of participants was about 18 to 90 years, with residence in 20 to 25 US areas. Study processing details: The authors estimated nucleated cell counts from reference gene primer amplification. This table comes from immunoSEQ multiplex PCR, and its TCRdb copy is limited to in-frame clones, with some not included. Clone size and V and J calls were adopted from that table, with D and trimming inferred from the DNA. The sample has 270,000 or so clones, more than 75% seen once. V was trimmed by 5 bases and J by 8 bases, leaving 21 bases between them. The CDR3 contains 16 residues. Germline CDR1 and CDR2: SGHTA and FQGNSA. This record belongs to a study of blood T cell repertoires in COVID-19. Across the study: COVID-19 samples collected from the United States, Italy and Spain covered acute and convalescent phases. PBMCs, B-cell-depleted T cells, or T cells were the source of the cDNA or gDNA that made up the material.

Input material: PBMCs or T cells enriched from blood (not recorded which). The chain couples TRBV7-2 to TRBJ1-4; possible D gene TRBD1, 5 bases. The clonotype comes from a woman aged 40 to 49 with acute COVID-19. This chain's CDR3 is CASSLNGGRVKEKLFF. The DNA of the CDR3 is TGTGCCAGCAGCCTGAATGGCGGCAGGGTTAAAGAAAAACTGTTTTTT.